The 26 T cell receptor beta chains below were found in one sample sequenced in a study of T-cell memory formation after mild COVID-19. TCRdb reprocessed the 5' RACE reads with MiXCR, giving one entry per CDR3 protein. The top ten clones hold 20% to 25% of a sample with hundreds of thousands of distinct CDR3 sequences, 13% to 15% of them seen once. Sequenced input: PBMCs or a T cell subset sorted from them (not recorded which). The receptors were gathered from a man aged 18-30 years who had mild COVID-19 (a few samples of this study predate the infection). Cell type and time point are not known.

The chain is built from TRBV3-1 and TRBJ2-7; tentative D call: TRBD2 (7 bases). This CDR3 region has 13 residues. Germline lookup yields CDR1 LGHDT and CDR2 YNNKEL (reference sequence). V lost 3 bases and J 4 bases, leaving 10 bases between the germline ends. CDR3 in DNA: TGTGCCAGCAGCCAGAGGGGGGGATACGAGCAGTACGTC. It specifies CASSQRGGYEQYV.

This clonotype was detected once. This sequence joins TRBV12-3 or TRBV12-4 and TRBJ2-4; D unclear. CDR3 length: 16 amino acids. V lost 2 bases and J 4 bases, leaving 15 bases between the germline ends. CDR3 residues: CASSLFTGPAKNIQYF. The CDR3 DNA reads as TGTGCCAGCAGTTTATTTACCGGGCCGGCAAAAAACATTCAGTACTTC.

This clonotype was detected a few times. The V and J genes are TRBV5-1 and TRBJ2-1; 11 bases agree with TRBD2. This CDR3 comprises 16 residues. Per the germline V gene, CDR1 is SGHRS and CDR2 is YFSETQ. J was trimmed by 3 bases and V by 5 bases; bases with no gene match: 7. Here the CDR3 reads CASRPPGLADYNEQFF. The CDR3 DNA reads as TGCGCCAGCAGGCCCCCGGGACTAGCGGACTACAATGAGCAGTTCTTC.

The chain is built from TRBV9 and TRBJ1-2; TRBD1 agrees at 7 bases. Germline V gene sequence: CDR1 SGDLS, CDR2 YYNGEE. V lost 4 bases to trimming and J lost 4 bases; unmatched junction nucleotides: 7. CDR3 size: 14 residues. The CDR3 nucleotides read TGTGCCAGCAGCCCCGGGACAGCCACCTATGGCTACACCTTC. Protein: CASSPGTATYGYTF.

Only one count was recorded for this clonotype. The rearrangement uses TRBV15 and TRBJ1-5; D uncertain. Per germline, CDR1 LNHNV and CDR2 YYDKDF (reference sequence). This CDR3 is 16 amino acids long. The V end was cut by 1 base, the J end by 1 base, with 11 bases between. CDR3 nucleotide sequence: TGTGCCACCAGCAGAGGGAGGCAGGAGAGCAATCAGCCCCAGCATTTT. Residues: CATSRGRQESNQPQHF.

This clonotype has just a few counts. The rearrangement joins TRBV29-1 to TRBJ2-3, with D possibly matching TRBD2 (6 bases). The V end was cut by 1 base, the J end by 5 bases, with 7 bases between. The CDR3 is 12 amino acids. Germline V CDR1 and CDR2: SQVTM, ANQGSEA. In nucleotides, the CDR3 is TGCAGCGTTGAAGGGGGGGTAGATACGCAGTATTTT. Translation: CSVEGGVDTQYF.

This clonotype occurred a few times. The chain recombines TRBV4-3 with TRBJ1-1; D is undetermined. The CDR3 length is 15 residues. Germline V gene sequence: CDR1 LGHNA, CDR2 YSLEER. Trimming shortened V by 3 bases and J by 4 bases, and 15 bases separated the two germline ends. The CDR3: CASSQLFSGGTEAFF. The CDR3 DNA follows: TGCGCCAGCAGCCAGCTATTTTCGGGCGGCACTGAAGCTTTCTTT.

This chain connects TRBV7-8 to TRBJ1-5, with D possibly matching TRBD1 (6 bases). Trimming stripped 11 bases from V and 4 bases from J, with 15 bases between. CDR3 size: 13 residues. Germline CDR1 SGHVS, CDR2 FQNEAQ. This CDR3 reads CAAGARANQPQHF. CDR3 coding DNA: TGTGCCGCGGGGGCGAGGGCAAATCAGCCCCAGCATTTT.

The table lists this clonotype with a few counts. For the CDR3, the DNA is TGCAGCGTTGATTCCGGGCATGGGACCAGCTCCTACAATGAGCAGTTCTTC. Protein sequence: CSVDSGHGTSSYNEQFF. The V gene is TRBV29-1, the J gene TRBJ2-1; the D call may be TRBD1 or TRBD2 (5 bases each). CDR1 SQVTM and CDR2 ANQGSEA come from the germline V gene. Deletions cut 3 bases from V and 0 bases from J, with 18 bases between. This CDR3 contains 17 residues.

The V and J genes are TRBV6-2 or TRBV6-3 and TRBJ1-5; 7 positions agree with TRBD1. The CDR3 length is 11 residues. V lost 5 bases to trimming and J lost 11 bases; unmatched junction nucleotides: 3. Germline V gives CDR1 MNHEY, CDR2 SVGEGT. The chain's CDR3 is CASSLQGTQHF. CDR3 nucleotides: TGTGCCAGCAGTCTACAGGGGACCCAGCATTTT.

The rearrangement links TRBV20-1 to TRBJ2-7, with D possibly matching TRBD2 (5 bases). V lost 1 base to trimming and J lost 2 bases, with 12 bases between them. This CDR3 is 14 amino acids long. Germline V gene sequence: CDR1 DFQATT, CDR2 SNEGSKA (reference sequence). CDR3: CSARGRDNTYEQYV. DNA for the CDR3: TGCAGTGCTAGAGGCCGGGATAACACCTACGAGCAGTACGTC.

This chain connects TRBV6-2 or TRBV6-3 to TRBJ2-7; the D is unclear. V was trimmed by 4 bases and J by 7 bases, leaving 14 bases between them. CDR3 length: 13 residues. The germline V gene encodes CDR1 MNHEY and CDR2 SVGEGT. In DNA, the CDR3 is TGTGCCAGCAGTTCCCTCCTGGAACGGGAGCAGTACTTC. As protein: CASSSLLEREQYF.

This clonotype was picked up a small number of times. The V call is TRBV4-2, the J call TRBJ2-6; no definite D call. The V and J ends lost 3 bases and 1 base respectively, with 10 bases between them. CDR1 and CDR2 (germline): LGHNA, YNFKEQ. The CDR3 runs 16 residues. Here the CDR3 DNA reads TGTGCCAGCAGCCAGTTACTCAATTCTGGGGCCAACGTCCTGACTTTC. Its protein product is CASSQLLNSGANVLTF.

The chain combines TRBV6-5 with TRBJ2-1, with D tentatively TRBD2 (7 bases). This CDR3 contains 16 residues. V was trimmed by 6 bases and J by 6 bases, leaving 21 bases between them. Per germline, CDR1 MNHEY and CDR2 SVGAGI. The CDR3 sequence: CASSHVPPGGGNEQFF. Here the CDR3 DNA reads TGTGCCAGCAGCCACGTGCCCCCGGGGGGCGGCAATGAGCAGTTCTTC.

This CDR3 reads CASSYSIQGARGYTF. In DNA, the CDR3 is TGTGCCAGCAGTTACTCGATACAGGGGGCTCGAGGCTACACCTTC. V and J are TRBV6-5 and TRBJ1-2, with 9 bases lining up with TRBD1. J gave up 8 bases and V 0 bases, and 7 bases lay outside the gene matches. Per germline, CDR1 MNHEY and CDR2 SVGAGI. This CDR3 spans 15 amino acids.

A few counts support this clonotype. The chain carries TRBV28 and TRBJ1-2; the D is unclear. Deletions cut 6 bases from V and 8 bases from J, with 16 bases between. The CDR3 length is 13 residues. Germline lookup yields CDR1 MDHEN and CDR2 SYDVKM. The CDR3 sequence is CASSPDGVQGYTF. The CDR3 DNA is TGTGCCAGCAGCCCAGACGGGGTTCAGGGCTACACCTTC.

This clonotype occurred a few times. J is TRBJ1-5 and V is TRBV7-2; TRBD1 matches at 8 bases. The CDR3 is made up of 16 amino acids. Germline CDR1 is SGHTA and CDR2 is FQGNSA. V shed 3 bases, J shed 2 bases, and the junction held 6 bases outside the gene matches. The CDR3 region is CASSFLSGQGNQPQHF. As DNA, the CDR3 is TGTGCCAGCAGCTTTCTCTCGGGACAGGGCAATCAGCCCCAGCATTTT.

This clonotype was detected only a few times. This chain connects TRBV21-1 to TRBJ2-2; the DNA was not used to check the table's D call, TRBD2. TRBV21-1 corresponds to a pseudogene. The length of the CDR3 is 20 residues. As DNA, the CDR3 is TGTGCCAGCAGCAATGTAAAGGGGGAGGGGACCCAAGCGAACACCGGGGAGCTGTTTTTT. Protein sequence: CASSNVKGEGTQANTGELFF.

This chain connects TRBV5-4 to TRBJ1-2; the match to TRBD1 covers 7 bases. This CDR3 contains 15 residues. From germline, CDR1 is SGHNT and CDR2 YYREEE (reference sequence). V lost 5 bases and J lost 4; bases outside the gene matches: 11. CDR3 sequence: CASRHPDRVGYGYTF. The CDR3 DNA reads TGTGCCAGCAGGCACCCTGACAGGGTCGGCTATGGCTACACCTTC.

The V call is TRBV6-1, the J call TRBJ1-5; TRBD1 is a possible D gene (5 bases). Per the germline V gene, CDR1 is MNHNS and CDR2 is SASEGT. This CDR3 spans 14 amino acids. V shed 8 bases and J shed 0 bases, with 11 bases lying between them. CDR3 sequence: CASQTDYSNQPQHF. The CDR3 nucleotides read TGTGCCAGCCAGACAGACTATAGCAATCAGCCCCAGCATTTT.

This rearrangement joins TRBV19 to TRBJ1-1; D is unresolved. CDR3 size: 12 residues. CDR1 and CDR2 (germline): LNHDA, SQIVND (reference sequence). Trimming stripped 7 bases from V and 1 base from J, with 7 bases between. The CDR3 sequence: CASNSGNTEAFF. CDR3 nucleotides: TGTGCCAGTAATTCAGGGAACACTGAAGCTTTCTTT.

The genes are TRBV5-1 and TRBJ2-7; 8 positions match TRBD1. The J segment lost 7 bases and the V segment lost 0 bases, leaving 9 bases of the junction unmatched. The CDR3 runs 15 residues. CDR1 and CDR2 (germline): SGHRS, YFSETQ. The CDR3: CASSLGQGTLTEQYV. The CDR3 region has the DNA TGCGCCAGCAGCTTGGGACAGGGGACCTTAACTGAGCAGTACGTC.

The table lists this clonotype with a few counts. V and J are TRBV6-6 and TRBJ1-1; 7 bases map to TRBD1. The ends lost 2 bases at V and 9 bases at J; junction bases unmatched: 9. The CDR3 has 14 amino acids. Germline CDR1 and CDR2: MNHNY and SVGAGI (reference sequence). The CDR3 nucleotides are TGTGCCAGCAGTTACAGGGGACAGCTCGTCAAAGCTTTCTTT. This codes for CASSYRGQLVKAFF.

This clonotype came up many times. The rearrangement joins TRBV4-2 to TRBJ1-1; D gene ambiguous. The CDR3 covers 13 residues. Germline V CDR1 and CDR2: LGHNA, YNFKEQ. V shed 0 bases and J shed 11 bases, with 13 bases lying between them. CDR3 nucleotides: TGTGCCAGCAGCCAAGAGAGGGAATATGGGGCTTTCTTT. Translated: CASSQEREYGAFF.

This clonotype was recorded a few times. The chain uses TRBV4-2 and TRBJ1-4, with unresolved D. Trimming took 0 bases from V and 5 from J, leaving 31 bases between them. The CDR3 spans 22 residues. The germline V gene encodes CDR1 LGHNA and CDR2 YNFKEQ. Here the CDR3 DNA reads TGTGCCAGCAGCCAAGAGTGGCACTCAGCCTCGCGCGGGCCCCTCCCGAATGAAAAACTGTTTTTT. Its translation: CASSQEWHSASRGPLPNEKLFF.

This clonotype was seen only a few times. V gene TRBV5-1 combines with J gene TRBJ2-5; D is unclear. Germline loops: CDR1 SGHRS, CDR2 YFSETQ. Trimming pared 5 bases from V and 4 bases from J, leaving 15 bases between. The length of the CDR3 is 14 residues. This CDR3 is CASSFHTVSETQYF. The CDR3 DNA sequence: TGCGCCAGCAGTTTCCACACCGTGTCAGAGACCCAGTACTTC.